Presented here are 3 T cell receptor beta chains from one specimen sequenced in a study of T cell responses to AZD1222 COVID-19 vaccine. Measured with immunoSEQ multiplex PCR; TCRdb has only the in-frame clones, and not every one. The sample has roughly 120,000 clones, about 94% seen once. The sample was peripheral blood, taken 28 days after the second AZD1222 dose. The receptor source for this set is an adult who received the AZD1222 COVID-19 vaccine.

The chain recombines TRBV15 with TRBJ2-7; D unresolved. Germline values: CDR1 LNHNV, CDR2 YYDKDF (reference sequence). The CDR3 spans 11 residues. Trimming shortened V by 5 bases and J by 2 bases, and 4 bases separated the two germline ends. CDR3 coding DNA: TGTGCCACCAGCCGGGCCTACGAGCAGTACTTC. Translating gives CATSRAYEQYF.

The V gene is TRBV25-1, the J gene TRBJ1-1, with 11 bases identical to TRBD1. CDR3 length: 15 amino acids. V dropped 4 bases and J dropped 11; count of bases not matched to a gene: 12. Per the germline V gene, CDR1 is MGHDK and CDR2 is SYGVNS. The CDR3 loop reads CASSGLWTGGVDAFF. DNA of the CDR3: TGTGCCAGCAGTGGTTTATGGACAGGGGGCGTAGATGCTTTCTTT.

As DNA, the CDR3 is TGCGCCAGCAGCCTTAGGACTAGCGGGGGGCTGTACAATGAGCAGTTCTTC. Residues: CASSLRTSGGLYNEQFF. The chain joins TRBV5-1 to TRBJ2-1; TRBD2 matches at 14 bases. The CDR3 runs to 17 residues. The V segment lost 4 bases and the J segment 4 bases; nucleotides outside the gene matches: 7. The V gene's germline CDR1 is SGHRS and CDR2 YFSETQ. Together with reference TRBV5-1 and TRBJ2-1, the CDR3 gives the full variable domain: KAGVTQTPRYLIKTRGQQVTLSCSPISGHRSVSWYQQTPGQGLQFLFEYFSETQRNKGNFPGRFSGRQFSNSRSEMNVSTLELGDSALYLCASSLRTSGGLYNEQFFGPGTRLTVL.